These 21 T cell receptor beta chains share one sample of origin, sequenced in a study of a mutant IDH1 vaccine in newly diagnosed glioma (dated by TCRdb to about 2021). According to the study, the label for this sample's time point signals: week 35, safety follow-up. Each vaccine dose, consisting of 300 ug of a 20-mer mutant IDH1 peptide in Montanide, was administered subcutaneously with topical imiquimod. No cognate antigen is known for these TCRs. Libraries were prepared through the immunoSEQ multiplex PCR assay. TCRdb holds this immuneACCESS table with in-frame rearrangements only. Some clones are missing; in checked studies, unresolved V genes explain under half, and the rest has no known cause. The sample table holds tens of thousands of clones, of which roughly 80% were seen once. Of the sample, 4.5% to 6% is held by the ten largest clones. Sequencing used PBMCs, obtained from a glioma patient whose treatment included an IDH1 peptide vaccine. The receptors were gathered from a man aged 35 to 55 with glioma.

The chain is built from TRBV6-5 and TRBJ2-5, with no clear D. The DNA end is a closer match to TRBJ2-7, so the J assignment may be wrong. Germline CDR1 is MNHEY and CDR2 is SVGAGI. The CDR3 totals 12 residues. Here the CDR3 DNA reads TGTGCCAGCAGCCCTACCTCCTACGAGCAGTACTTC. Translated, it gives CASSPTSYEQYF.

V gene TRBV29-1 combines with J gene TRBJ2-1, with D tentatively TRBD2 (5 bases). Trimming removed 0 bases from V and 2 bases from J, with 14 bases in between. Germline V gives CDR1 SQVTM, CDR2 ANQGSEA. This CDR3 has 16 residues. This CDR3 reads CSVEDPRRTAYNEQFF. For the CDR3, the DNA is TGCAGCGTTGAAGATCCTCGGAGGACTGCCTACAATGAGCAGTTCTTC.

The genes are TRBV21-1 and TRBJ2-7. TRBV21-1 is classified as a pseudogene. This CDR3 region has 12 residues. DNA for the CDR3: TGTGCCAGCAGTCCTAAAGGTCCCGAGCAGTACTTC. Translating it yields CASSPKGPEQYF.

CDR3 sequence (DNA): TGTGCCAGCAGCTTAGGTAACAGGGGCAATGAGCAGTTCTTC. Translated: CASSLGNRGNEQFF. V gene TRBV7-8 combines with J gene TRBJ2-1; 7 nucleotides match TRBD1. V was pared by 1 base and J by 6 bases, with 3 bases of the junction left unmatched. Germline V CDR1 and CDR2: SGHVS, FQNEAQ. This CDR3 has 14 amino acids.

The chain has TRBV18 and TRBJ2-7; TRBD1 matches 10 bases. This CDR3 is 15 amino acids long. In germline, CDR1 is KGHSH, CDR2 LQKENI. V shed 5 bases, J shed 5 bases, and the junction held 9 bases outside the gene matches. In DNA, the CDR3 is TGTGCCAGCTCAGAAAGCCCAGGGACAGGGGACGAGCAGTACTTC. Translated: CASSESPGTGDEQYF.

This chain links TRBV2 with TRBJ1-3; D call uncertain. V lost 5 bases, J lost 4 bases, and 6 bases lay in between. The length of the CDR3 is 12 residues. Germline V gene data show CDR1 as SNHLY and CDR2 as FYNNEI. The DNA for the CDR3 is TGTGCCAGCAGTACCCTAGGAAACACCATATATTTT. It is translated as CASSTLGNTIYF.

The rearrangement links TRBV19 to TRBJ2-7; 11 positions match TRBD2. V lost 5 bases, J lost 0 bases, and 3 bases stayed unmatched. Germline CDR1 and CDR2: LNHDA and SQIVND (reference sequence). This CDR3 has 15 amino acids. CDR3 nucleotide sequence: TGTGCCAGTAGTGCAGGACTAGCGGGCTCCTACGAGCAGTACTTC. This encodes CASSAGLAGSYEQYF.

This clone came up once. V is TRBV4-1 and J is TRBJ2-5, with 8 bases aligning to TRBD2. The CDR3 totals 14 residues. V lost 1 base to trimming and J lost 3 bases; unmatched junction nucleotides: 1. Germline CDR1 MGHRA, CDR2 YSYEKL. CDR3 DNA sequence: TGCGCCAGCAGCCAAGTCGGGGGGGAAGAGACCCAGTACTTC. Amino acid sequence: CASSQVGGEETQYF.

The genes are TRBV10-3 and TRBJ2-3; D is undetermined. This CDR3 spans 14 amino acids. Germline V gene data show CDR1 as ENHRY and CDR2 as SYGVKD. V gave up 5 bases and J gave up 6 bases, with 15 bases separating them. CDR3 nucleotides: TGTGCCATCAGTCTTACGACGGAGTGGGATACGCAGTATTTT. Amino acids: CAISLTTEWDTQYF.

V gene TRBV7-2 combines with J gene TRBJ2-2; tentative D call: TRBD1 (6 bases). The germline V gene has CDR1 SGHTA and CDR2 FQGNSA. V was clipped by 5 bases and J by 5 bases, with 15 bases between them. There are 15 residues in the CDR3. The CDR3, as DNA: TGTGCCAGCAGCCATTCTTCAGGGGTGACCGGGGAGCTGTTTTTT. Encoded protein: CASSHSSGVTGELFF.

V is TRBV18 and J is TRBJ2-3, with a possible D match to TRBD1 (5 bases). CDR1 is KGHSH, CDR2 LQKENI, per germline. V was clipped by 5 bases and J by 6 bases, with 18 bases between them. CDR3 length equals 15 residues. CDR3 residues: CASSKGPPDMDTQYF. In nucleotides, the CDR3 is TGTGCCAGCTCAAAGGGGCCACCCGATATGGATACGCAGTATTTT.

The V call is TRBV7-9, the J call TRBJ1-1; D may be TRBD1 (6 bases). CDR1 and CDR2 from the germline V gene are SEHNR and FQNEAQ (reference sequence). The V end was cut by 0 bases, the J end by 7 bases, with 9 bases between. The CDR3 extends over 13 amino acids. CDR3 amino acids: CASSLAVRGEAFF. Written as DNA, the CDR3 is TGTGCCAGCAGCTTAGCTGTCAGGGGTGAAGCTTTCTTT.

The rearrangement links TRBV6-1 to TRBJ1-5; maybe TRBD1 (5 bases). There are 15 residues in the CDR3. Trimming removed 0 bases from V and 4 bases from J, with 10 bases in between. Looked up from germline, CDR1 is MNHNS and CDR2 is SASEGT. The CDR3 protein is CASSEARGGNQPQHF. As DNA, the CDR3 is TGTGCCAGCAGTGAAGCGCGGGGCGGAAATCAGCCCCAGCATTTT.

This clone was seen a single time. This chain uses TRBV4-3 with TRBJ2-5; TRBD1 might be the D (6 bases). Germline CDR1 and CDR2: LGHNA and YSLEER. CDR3 length equals 14 residues. The V end was cut by 4 bases, the J end by 1 base, with 10 bases between. The CDR3 protein is CASSPGHLQETQYF. For the CDR3, the DNA is TGCGCCAGCAGCCCGGGACACCTCCAAGAGACCCAGTACTTC.

The chain has TRBV9 and TRBJ2-1, with a weak D call TRBD2 (6 bases). Germline V gene data show CDR1 as SGDLS and CDR2 as YYNGEE. V lost 4 bases and J lost 4, with 12 bases in between. The CDR3 consists of 14 residues. The CDR3 nucleotides are TGTGCCAGCAGCACCCGGGACTTTTACAATGAGCAGTTCTTC. Protein sequence: CASSTRDFYNEQFF.

The chain uses TRBV10-2 and TRBJ2-3; 11 bases align to TRBD2. Germline V gene data show CDR1 as WSHSY and CDR2 as SAAADI. The CDR3 is made up of 18 amino acids. V was pared by 3 bases and J by 2 bases, with 10 bases of the junction left unmatched. The CDR3 DNA reads TGCGCCAGCAGTGACCCTGTACTAGCGGGGGCATTCACAGATACGCAGTATTTT. As protein: CASSDPVLAGAFTDTQYF.

This clone was observed once. This chain links TRBV6-6 with TRBJ1-1; TRBD1 matches at 10 bases. V lost 2 bases to trimming and J lost 7 bases; unmatched junction nucleotides: 4. The CDR3 length is 14 residues. CDR1 and CDR2 from the germline V gene are MNHNY and SVGAGI (reference sequence). Here the CDR3 reads CASSYNDRGLEAFF. CDR3 sequence (DNA): TGTGCCAGCAGTTACAACGACAGGGGGCTTGAAGCTTTCTTT.

V and J are TRBV4-3 and TRBJ2-7; the match to TRBD1 covers 8 bases. The CDR3 contains 14 residues. Germline V CDR1 and CDR2: LGHNA, YSLEER. After removal of 3 bases from V and 4 bases from J, the junction contained 5 bases not matched to a gene. This CDR3 reads CASSHRQGPYEQYF. The DNA of the CDR3 is TGCGCCAGCAGCCACCGACAGGGGCCATACGAGCAGTACTTC.

The genes are TRBV30 and TRBJ2-3; D gene uncertain. The CDR3 runs 15 residues. V lost 0 bases to trimming and J lost 2 bases, with 12 bases between them. CDR1 GTSNPN and CDR2 SVGIG come from the germline V gene (reference sequence). In DNA form, the CDR3 reads TGTGCCTGGAGTGTTCTAAGGCCCCCCACAGATACGCAGTATTTT. It encodes CAWSVLRPPTDTQYF.

This clone was detected once. V gene TRBV7-9 combines with J gene TRBJ2-3, with TRBD2 identical over 12 bases. Germline V lookup: CDR1 SEHNR, CDR2 FQNEAQ (reference sequence). V gave up 4 bases and J gave up 0 bases; unmatched junction bases: 5. This CDR3 has 17 amino acids. The CDR3 loop is CASSSETSGRSTDTQYF. CDR3 nucleotide sequence: TGTGCCAGCAGCTCAGAGACTAGCGGGAGAAGCACAGATACGCAGTATTTT.

This chain joins TRBV6-5 and TRBJ2-7; D might be TRBD1 or TRBD2, each matching 5 bases. The CDR3 is made up of 14 amino acids. Germline CDR1 and CDR2: MNHEY and SVGAGI. The V and J ends lost 2 bases and 3 bases respectively, with 11 bases between them. The CDR3 coding sequence is TGTGCCAGCAGTTACATGGCAGGGAGCTACGAGCAGTACTTC. Protein: CASSYMAGSYEQYF.